This T cell receptor (beta chain) was sequenced in a study of shared T cell receptors in the human thymus. Some clones are missing from TCRdb's copy, which holds only in-frame ones; the method was immunoSEQ multiplex PCR. The sample lists roughly 500,000 clones, 78% occurring once. CDR1 is LNHNV and CDR2 is YYDKDF in the germline V gene (reference sequence). The CDR3 consists of 15 residues. V lost 1 base and J 7 bases, leaving 14 bases between the germline ends. These same data were also listed under a study on human thymus T cells. From that report: Seemingly biased V and J gene usage marked thymic and blood repertoires.

The TCR sequence derives from a boy younger than two with a congenital heart defect. The rearrangement links TRBV15 to TRBJ2-1; no clear D gene. The sample taken for sequencing was thymocytes. CDR3 in amino acids: CATSRVGKPVNEQFF. In nucleotides, the CDR3 is TGTGCCACCAGCAGAGTGGGCAAGCCGGTGAATGAGCAGTTCTTC.